The 30 T cell receptor beta chains listed next were all sequenced from one sample in a study of beta chain features in type 1 diabetes. Regarding the study as a whole: In every one of the four CD4+ subsets, TCRB CDR3s were moderately but significantly shorter in Type 1 diabetes patients.

Sequencing targeted expressed TCRB transcripts, as all isolated RNA had been reverse transcribed. Produced via immunoSEQ multiplex PCR; TCRdb's table is partial and in-frame only. The table lists hundreds of thousands of clones, roughly 12% of them singletons, with around 0.0099% in the top ten. These TCRs are of unknown antigen specificity. The sample comprised naive CD4+ T cells from blood. The receptors shown here come from a woman aged 18-29 years with type 1 diabetes.

The chain combines TRBV6-5 with TRBJ2-2; 7 positions agree with TRBD1. CDR3 length equals 14 residues. CDR1 and CDR2 (germline): MNHEY, SVGAGI. V lost 5 bases to trimming and J lost 6 bases; unmatched junction nucleotides: 6. The CDR3 loop reads CASSQGQAAGELFF. The DNA for the CDR3 is TGTGCCAGCAGTCAAGGACAGGCGGCCGGGGAGCTGTTTTTT.

This clone was counted between two and nine times. This chain joins TRBV4-3 and TRBJ2-5, with TRBD2 matching 7 bases. The germline CDR1 and CDR2 sequences are LGHNA and YSLEER. Trimming at V came to 3 bases and at J to 4 bases, leaving 2 bases not matched to a gene. This CDR3 has 13 residues. The CDR3 bases are TGCGCCAGCAGCCAGGGGGGGTTAGAGACCCAGTACTTC. Translated, it gives CASSQGGLETQYF.

This clone turned up a few times. In nucleotides, the CDR3 is TGCGCCAGCAGCCAAGACAGGGCCCATGAAGCTTTCTTT. Protein sequence: CASSQDRAHEAFF. This sequence joins TRBV4-3 and TRBJ1-1; D is perhaps TRBD1 (5 bases). V was pared by 0 bases and J by 7 bases, with 9 bases between. The CDR3 contains 13 residues. CDR1 and CDR2 from the germline V gene are LGHNA and YSLEER.

This clone has more than one count but fewer than ten. Other DNA sequences of this sample code for an identical CDR3. The chain links TRBV18 to TRBJ2-7; D is perhaps TRBD2 (5 bases). The CDR3 is made up of 12 amino acids. V gave up 3 bases and J gave up 3 bases, with 6 bases separating them. CDR1 KGHSH and CDR2 LQKENI come from the germline V gene. The CDR3 nucleotides are TGTGCCAGCTCACCGGCGGGCTACGAGCAGTACTTC. This sequence encodes CASSPAGYEQYF. Using reference TRBV18 and TRBJ2-7 for the parts outside the CDR3, the full variable domain is NAGVMQNPRHLVRRRGQEARLRCSPMKGHSHVYWYRQLPEEGLKFMVYLQKENIIDESGMPKERFSAEFPKEGPSILRIQQVVRGDSAAYFCASSPAGYEQYFGPGTRLTVT.

The chain is built from TRBV30 and TRBJ1-1; D is unclear. The V gene lost 3 bases and the J gene lost 4 bases, with 12 bases spanning the gap. The CDR3 sequence is 13 residues long. Per germline, CDR1 GTSNPN and CDR2 SVGIG (reference sequence). In DNA form, the CDR3 reads TGTGCCTGGAGCGCTACGACAAGCACTGAAGCTTTCTTT. Its protein is CAWSATTSTEAFF.

V and J are TRBV7-3 and TRBJ2-3; D is ambiguous. The V and J ends lost 4 bases and 0 bases respectively, with 5 bases between them. Germline lookup yields CDR1 SGHTA and CDR2 FQGTGA. The CDR3 totals 13 residues. In DNA form, the CDR3 reads TGTGCCAGCAGCTCTTCTAGCACAGATACGCAGTATTTT. Its protein product is CASSSSSTDTQYF.

The table lists this clone with a few counts. The V call is TRBV2, the J call TRBJ1-1; D remains ambiguous. The germline V and J ends were trimmed by 7 bases and 2 bases, with 14 bases remaining between them. From germline, CDR1 is SNHLY and CDR2 FYNNEI. This CDR3 spans 14 amino acids. CDR3 sequence (DNA): TGTGCCAGCAAACTCGGGTCTCCAAACACTGAAGCTTTCTTT. It encodes CASKLGSPNTEAFF.

The chain couples TRBV10-3 to TRBJ1-1; TRBD1 might be the D (5 bases). This CDR3 has 14 amino acids. CDR1 and CDR2 (germline): ENHRY, SYGVKD. V was trimmed by 6 bases and J by 1 base, leaving 12 bases between them. The CDR3 region has the DNA TGTGCCATCAGCCAGGGTGATACGAACACTGAAGCTTTCTTT. Translating it yields CAISQGDTNTEAFF.

This clone turned up a few times. The chain is built from TRBV30 and TRBJ1-5; possibly TRBD1 for D (5 bases). V gave up 2 bases and J gave up 4 bases, with 12 bases separating them. The CDR3 covers 14 residues. Per germline, CDR1 GTSNPN and CDR2 SVGIG (reference sequence). The CDR3 DNA reads as TGTGCCTGGAGTACAGACAGTCTTAATCAGCCCCAGCATTTT. Its translation is CAWSTDSLNQPQHF.

The V gene is TRBV6-4, the J gene TRBJ2-1; D is perhaps TRBD2 (5 bases). The V gene's germline CDR1 is MRHNA and CDR2 SNTAGT. This CDR3 is 13 amino acids long. Trimming left V 5 bases short and J 2 bases short, with 7 bases between. CDR3 amino acids: CASSPGAYNEQFF. As DNA, the CDR3 is TGTGCCAGCAGTCCCGGGGCCTACAATGAGCAGTTCTTC.

This chain links TRBV4-1 with TRBJ2-5; D uncertain. Trimming left V 0 bases short and J 0 bases short, with 11 bases between. The CDR3 covers 16 residues. The V gene's germline CDR1 is MGHRA and CDR2 YSYEKL. The DNA for the CDR3 is TGCGCCAGCAGCCAAGACCTCCCCAGTAACCAAGAGACCCAGTACTTC. Amino acids: CASSQDLPSNQETQYF.

The V call is TRBV28, the J call TRBJ1-5; D unresolved. CDR3 length: 12 residues. Trimming removed 5 bases at V and 4 bases at J, with 6 bases between. Germline V gene lookup returns CDR1 MDHEN and CDR2 SYDVKM. The CDR3 DNA is TGTGCCAGCAGTATCGGGAATCAGCCCCAGCATTTT. Amino acid sequence: CASSIGNQPQHF.

This clone was seen a handful of times. V is TRBV14 and J is TRBJ2-1; possibly TRBD2 for D (5 bases). The CDR3 covers 14 residues. Between the trimmed V and J ends, which lost 3 bases and 8 bases, there was a span of 14 bases. Germline CDR1 and CDR2: SGHDN and FVKESK. The CDR3 DNA reads TGTGCCAGCAGCCACCAACTAGTTGGGGATGAGCAGTTCTTC. Protein sequence: CASSHQLVGDEQFF.

V gene TRBV2 combines with J gene TRBJ2-7; 8 positions agree with TRBD1. V dropped 5 bases and J dropped 2; count of bases not matched to a gene: 5. The CDR3 is made up of 14 amino acids. CDR1 is SNHLY and CDR2 is FYNNEI in the germline V gene. The CDR3 DNA is TGTGCCAGCAGTTTGGGACAGGTCCCCTACGAGCAGTACTTC. It encodes CASSLGQVPYEQYF.

The J gene is TRBJ1-2, the V gene TRBV29-1, with D possibly being TRBD1 (6 bases). The V end was cut by 6 bases, the J end by 7 bases, with 15 bases between. The V gene's germline CDR1 is SQVTM and CDR2 ANQGSEA. This CDR3 contains 12 residues. The CDR3 here is CSVATGWGGYTF. The CDR3 bases are TGCAGCGTCGCGACAGGATGGGGTGGCTACACCTTC.

This clone was observed a few times. The gene calls are TRBV2 and TRBJ1-5; 7 nucleotides match TRBD1. The CDR3 spans 14 residues. V was pared by 6 bases and J by 4 bases, with 6 bases of the junction left unmatched. Germline CDR1 reads SNHLY; CDR2 reads FYNNEI. The CDR3 coding sequence is TGTGCCAGCAGCGGGACAGTCGCTAATCAGCCCCAGCATTTT. This translates into CASSGTVANQPQHF.

J is TRBJ2-7 and V is TRBV7-2; perhaps TRBD1 as D (6 bases). The CDR3 is 15 residues long. V was trimmed by 1 base and J by 3 bases, leaving 13 bases between them. Per the germline V gene, CDR1 is SGHTA and CDR2 is FQGNSA. The CDR3 loop reads CASSLGDNVVYEQYF. CDR3 DNA: TGTGCCAGCAGCTTAGGGGACAACGTCGTCTACGAGCAGTACTTC.

In this sample, this clone turned up once. This chain links TRBV5-4 with TRBJ2-2, with 8 bases matching TRBD2. V trimming: 4 bases; J trimming: 0 bases; junction bases outside the gene matches: 8. The CDR3 has 17 residues. Germline lookup yields CDR1 SGHNT and CDR2 YYREEE (reference sequence). The CDR3 DNA sequence: TGTGCCAGCAGCCCGAGCGGGGGAGCTTCGAACACCGGGGAGCTGTTTTTT. This sequence encodes CASSPSGGASNTGELFF.

The V gene is TRBV10-3, the J gene TRBJ1-2; TRBD1 agrees at 7 bases. Germline trimming cut 10 bases from V and 4 bases from J; bases unmatched to any gene: 9. In germline, CDR1 is ENHRY, CDR2 SYGVKD. The CDR3 runs 13 residues. CDR3 in amino acids: CATAPGQPYGYTF. The CDR3 DNA is TGTGCCACTGCTCCGGGACAGCCCTATGGCTACACCTTC.

V gene TRBV6-6 combines with J gene TRBJ2-3, with 7 nucleotides matching TRBD2. This CDR3 is built from 15 residues. CDR1 is MNHNY, CDR2 SVGAGI, per germline (reference sequence). Trimming cost V 6 bases and J 3 bases; bases outside gene matches: 9. In nucleotides, the CDR3 is TGTGCCAGCAGATTCAGCGGGGCGAGGACAGATACGCAGTATTTT. This codes for CASRFSGARTDTQYF.

The V call is TRBV7-2, the J call TRBJ1-2, with D uncertain. The CDR3 consists of 12 residues. The germline V gene encodes CDR1 SGHTA and CDR2 FQGNSA. V was trimmed by 0 bases and J by 6 bases, leaving 5 bases between them. The CDR3 nucleotides read TGTGCCAGCAGCTTAGCGGGCCATGGCTACACCTTC. It encodes CASSLAGHGYTF.

This clone was seen a few times. The CDR3 loop reads CSAIANGYTF. DNA of the CDR3: TGCAGTGCTATCGCGAATGGCTACACCTTC. This chain uses TRBV20-1 with TRBJ1-2; D unclear. The V end lost 4 bases, the J end lost 6 bases, and 6 bases lay between the germline ends. The CDR3 covers 10 residues. CDR1 is DFQATT and CDR2 is SNEGSKA in the germline V gene (reference sequence).

V and J are TRBV29-1 and TRBJ1-2; D remains unclear. V dropped 1 base and J dropped 4 bases, with 7 bases sitting between them. Per the germline V gene, CDR1 is SQVTM and CDR2 is ANQGSEA. CDR3 size: 12 residues. CDR3 DNA sequence: TGCAGCGTTGAAGGGCAGTCCTATGGCTACACCTTC. This codes for CSVEGQSYGYTF.

J is TRBJ1-4 and V is TRBV30; D not resolved. This CDR3 has 11 residues. V was clipped by 0 bases and J by 8 bases, with 4 bases between them. The V gene's germline CDR1 is GTSNPN and CDR2 SVGIG (reference sequence). DNA of the CDR3: TGTGCCTGGAGTGTCCTAGAAAAACTGTTTTTT. Its protein is CAWSVLEKLFF.

This clone was found a few times. The rearrangement links TRBV19 to TRBJ1-1, with D hard to call. The CDR3 totals 12 residues. Trimming stripped 6 bases from V and 4 bases from J, with 9 bases between. CDR1 and CDR2 from the germline V gene are LNHDA and SQIVND (reference sequence). The CDR3 DNA follows: TGTGCCAGTAGCTACCTTGGCACTGAAGCTTTCTTT. It translates to CASSYLGTEAFF.

The table lists this clone with a few counts. The J gene is TRBJ2-5, the V gene TRBV25-1; the D is unclear. CDR3 length: 14 amino acids. Germline CDR1 and CDR2: MGHDK and SYGVNS. The V and J ends lost 4 bases and 2 bases respectively, with 11 bases between them. Here the CDR3 DNA reads TGTGCCAGCAGTGCAACAACCTCTCAAGAGACCCAGTACTTC. Translated, it gives CASSATTSQETQYF.

This clone has only a few counts. The V gene is TRBV7-2, the J gene TRBJ2-3; D might be TRBD1 (5 bases). The CDR3 is 14 residues long. V was shortened by 1 base and J by 3 bases, with 8 bases between the two germline ends. Germline CDR1 and CDR2: SGHTA and FQGNSA. The CDR3 DNA sequence: TGTGCCAGCAGCTTAGATAGGGGAACAGATACGCAGTATTTT. Residues: CASSLDRGTDTQYF. Looking up the rest from reference TRBV7-2 and TRBJ2-3 gives the full variable domain: GAGVSQSPSNKVTEKGKDVELRCDPISGHTALYWYRQSLGQGLEFLIYFQGNSAPDKSGLPSDRFSAERTGGSVSTLTIQRTQQEDSAVYLCASSLDRGTDTQYFGPGTRLTVL.

V usage is TRBV7-2 and J usage is TRBJ1-2; no clear D. Germline values: CDR1 SGHTA, CDR2 FQGNSA. Deletions cut 5 bases from V and 7 bases from J, with 11 bases between. This CDR3 spans 12 amino acids. CDR3 sequence: CASSEWPVGYTF. The CDR3 region has the DNA TGTGCCAGCAGCGAATGGCCCGTTGGCTACACCTTC.

A few counts support this clone. The chain employs TRBV10-3 and TRBJ1-1; D uncertain. CDR1 is ENHRY and CDR2 is SYGVKD in the germline V gene. This CDR3 contains 14 residues. V lost 4 bases to trimming and J lost 6 bases, with 15 bases between them. The CDR3 sequence: CAISVWGVGAEAFF. For the CDR3, the DNA is TGTGCCATCAGTGTTTGGGGTGTGGGAGCTGAAGCTTTCTTT.

This clone was seen a handful of times. The V call is TRBV28, the J call TRBJ2-7; 7 bases map to TRBD1. V was pared by 7 bases and J by 0 bases, with 6 bases of the junction left unmatched. Per germline, CDR1 MDHEN and CDR2 SYDVKM. CDR3 length equals 14 residues. CDR3 protein: CASTVGQASYEQYF. The CDR3 DNA reads TGTGCCAGCACCGTCGGACAGGCCTCCTACGAGCAGTACTTC.